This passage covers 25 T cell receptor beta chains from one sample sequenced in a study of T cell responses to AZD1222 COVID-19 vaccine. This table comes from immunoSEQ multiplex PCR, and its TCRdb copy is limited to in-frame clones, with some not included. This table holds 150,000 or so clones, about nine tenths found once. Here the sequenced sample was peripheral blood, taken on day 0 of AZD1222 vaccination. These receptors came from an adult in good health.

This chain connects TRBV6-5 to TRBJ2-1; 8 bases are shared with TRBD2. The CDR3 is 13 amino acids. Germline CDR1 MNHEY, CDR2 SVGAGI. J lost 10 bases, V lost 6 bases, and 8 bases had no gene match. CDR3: CASRGSGTREQFF. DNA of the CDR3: TGTGCCAGCAGGGGTAGCGGGACTCGCGAGCAGTTCTTC.

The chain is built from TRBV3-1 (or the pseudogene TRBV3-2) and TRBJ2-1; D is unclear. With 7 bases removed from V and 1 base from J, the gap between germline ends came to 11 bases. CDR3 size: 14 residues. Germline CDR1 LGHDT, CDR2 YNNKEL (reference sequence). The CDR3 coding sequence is TGTGCCAGCACCCATCGGCTTTCCTACAATGAGCAGTTCTTC. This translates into CASTHRLSYNEQFF.

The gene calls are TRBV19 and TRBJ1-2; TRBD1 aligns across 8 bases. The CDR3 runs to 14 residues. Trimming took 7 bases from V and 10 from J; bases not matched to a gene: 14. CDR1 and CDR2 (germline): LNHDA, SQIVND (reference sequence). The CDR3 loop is CASTSPLTGEAYTF. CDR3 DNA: TGTGCCAGTACCTCTCCATTGACAGGGGAAGCCTACACCTTC.

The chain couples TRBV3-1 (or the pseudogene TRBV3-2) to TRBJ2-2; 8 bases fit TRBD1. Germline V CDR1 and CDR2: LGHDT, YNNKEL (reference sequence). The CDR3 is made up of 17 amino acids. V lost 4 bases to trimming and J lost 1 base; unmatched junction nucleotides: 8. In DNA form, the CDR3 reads TGTGCCAGCAGCCCCTGGACAGGGACAGGGAACACCGGGGAGCTGTTTTTT. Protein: CASSPWTGTGNTGELFF.

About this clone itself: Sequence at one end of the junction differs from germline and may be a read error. Here the CDR3 reads CASSQGLRAAVF. CDR3 DNA: TGCGCCAGCAGCCAAGGCTTAAGGGCCGCGGTTTTT. This chain joins TRBV4-1 and TRBJ1-4; D remains unclear. Germline loops: CDR1 MGHRA, CDR2 YSYEKL. This CDR3 spans 12 amino acids.

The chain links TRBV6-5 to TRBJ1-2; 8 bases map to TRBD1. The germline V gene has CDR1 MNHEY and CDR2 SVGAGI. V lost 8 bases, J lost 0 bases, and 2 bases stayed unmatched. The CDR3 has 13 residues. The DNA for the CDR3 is TGTGCCAGCGGACAGGGCTCTAACTATGGCTACACCTTC. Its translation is CASGQGSNYGYTF.

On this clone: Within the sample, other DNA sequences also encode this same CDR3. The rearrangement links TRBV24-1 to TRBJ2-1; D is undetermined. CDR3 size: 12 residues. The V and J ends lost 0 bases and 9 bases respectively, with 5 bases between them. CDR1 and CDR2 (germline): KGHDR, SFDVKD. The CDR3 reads CATSDLFGEQFF. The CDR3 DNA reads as TGTGCCACCAGTGATTTGTTTGGTGAGCAGTTCTTC.

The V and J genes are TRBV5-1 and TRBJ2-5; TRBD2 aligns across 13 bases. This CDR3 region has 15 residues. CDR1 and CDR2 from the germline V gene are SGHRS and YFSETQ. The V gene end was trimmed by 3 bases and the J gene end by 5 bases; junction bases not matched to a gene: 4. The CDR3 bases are TGCGCCAGCAGCTGGGGGACTAGCGGGGTGGAGACCCAGTACTTC. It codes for CASSWGTSGVETQYF.

CDR3 in DNA: TGTGCCAGCAGCTCAGCGGGGTGGGGCAATCAGCCCCAGCATTTT. It yields the protein CASSSAGWGNQPQHF. The rearrangement uses TRBV5-6 and TRBJ1-5; D is unclear. CDR1 SGHDT and CDR2 YYEEEE come from the germline V gene. Trimming cost V 3 bases and J 2 bases, with 12 bases left between them. The CDR3 totals 15 residues.

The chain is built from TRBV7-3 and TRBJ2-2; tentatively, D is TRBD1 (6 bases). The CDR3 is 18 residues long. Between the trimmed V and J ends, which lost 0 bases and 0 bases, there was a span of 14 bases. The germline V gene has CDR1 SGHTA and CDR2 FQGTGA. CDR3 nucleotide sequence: TGTGCCAGCAGCTTAACATTCAGGGGCGTCGCGAACACCGGGGAGCTGTTTTTT. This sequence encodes CASSLTFRGVANTGELFF.

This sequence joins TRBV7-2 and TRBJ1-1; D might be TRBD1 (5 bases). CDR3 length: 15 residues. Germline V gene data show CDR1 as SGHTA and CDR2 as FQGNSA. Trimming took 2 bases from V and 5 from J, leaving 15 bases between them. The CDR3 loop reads CASSLSLAWGTEAFF. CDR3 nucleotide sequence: TGTGCCAGCAGCTTAAGTTTAGCATGGGGGACTGAAGCTTTCTTT. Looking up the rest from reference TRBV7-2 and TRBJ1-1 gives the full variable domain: GAGVSQSPSNKVTEKGKDVELRCDPISGHTALYWYRQSLGQGLEFLIYFQGNSAPDKSGLPSDRFSAERTGGSVSTLTIQRTQQEDSAVYLCASSLSLAWGTEAFFGQGTRLTVV.

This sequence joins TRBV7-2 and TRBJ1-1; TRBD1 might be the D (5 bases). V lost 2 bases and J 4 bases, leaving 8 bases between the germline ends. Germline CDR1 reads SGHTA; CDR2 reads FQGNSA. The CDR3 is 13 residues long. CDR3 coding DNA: TGTGCCAGCAGCTTAAAGAGGGGCACTGAAGCTTTCTTT. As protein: CASSLKRGTEAFF.

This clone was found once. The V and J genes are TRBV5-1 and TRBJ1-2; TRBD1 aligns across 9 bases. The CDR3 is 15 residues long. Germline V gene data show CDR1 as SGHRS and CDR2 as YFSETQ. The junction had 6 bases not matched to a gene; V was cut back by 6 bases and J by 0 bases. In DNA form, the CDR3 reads TGCGCCAGCACCCGGACAGGGGAGACTAACTATGGCTACACCTTC. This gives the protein CASTRTGETNYGYTF.

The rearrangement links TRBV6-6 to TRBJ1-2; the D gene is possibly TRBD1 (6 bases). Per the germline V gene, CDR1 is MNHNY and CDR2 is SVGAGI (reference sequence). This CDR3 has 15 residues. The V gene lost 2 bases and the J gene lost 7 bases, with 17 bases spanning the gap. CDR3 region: CASSYAGVGFVGYTF. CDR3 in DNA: TGTGCCAGCAGTTACGCAGGGGTTGGTTTTGTTGGCTACACCTTC.

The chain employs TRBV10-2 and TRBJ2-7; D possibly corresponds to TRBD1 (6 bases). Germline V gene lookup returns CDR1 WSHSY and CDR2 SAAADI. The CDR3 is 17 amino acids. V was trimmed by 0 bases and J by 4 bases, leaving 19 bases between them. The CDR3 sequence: CASSESGRGDMGYEQYF. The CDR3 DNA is TGCGCCAGCAGTGAGTCAGGCAGGGGCGATATGGGATACGAGCAGTACTTC.

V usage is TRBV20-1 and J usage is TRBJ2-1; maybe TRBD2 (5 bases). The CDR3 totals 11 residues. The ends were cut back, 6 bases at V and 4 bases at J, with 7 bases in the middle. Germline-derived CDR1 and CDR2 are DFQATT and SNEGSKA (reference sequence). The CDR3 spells CSAEGYNEQFF. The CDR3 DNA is TGCAGTGCCGAGGGTTACAATGAGCAGTTCTTC.

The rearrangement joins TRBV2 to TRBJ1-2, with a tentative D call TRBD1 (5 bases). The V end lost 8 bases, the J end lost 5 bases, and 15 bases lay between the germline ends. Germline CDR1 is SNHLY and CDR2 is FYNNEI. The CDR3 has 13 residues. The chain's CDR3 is CASGAGVGYGYTF. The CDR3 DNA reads TGTGCCAGCGGGGCCGGGGTTGGGTATGGCTACACCTTC.

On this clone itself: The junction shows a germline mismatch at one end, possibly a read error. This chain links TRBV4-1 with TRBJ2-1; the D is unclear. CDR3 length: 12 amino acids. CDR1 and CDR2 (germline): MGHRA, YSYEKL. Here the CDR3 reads CASSQDITRRVF. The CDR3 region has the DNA TGCGCCAGCAGCCAAGATATCACAAGACGGGTCTTC.

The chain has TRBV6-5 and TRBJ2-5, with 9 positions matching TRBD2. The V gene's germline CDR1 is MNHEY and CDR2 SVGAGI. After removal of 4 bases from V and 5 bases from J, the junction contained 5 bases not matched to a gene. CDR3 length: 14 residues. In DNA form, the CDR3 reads TGTGCCAGCAGTTTAGCGGGAGTTGATGAGACCCAGTACTTC. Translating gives CASSLAGVDETQYF.

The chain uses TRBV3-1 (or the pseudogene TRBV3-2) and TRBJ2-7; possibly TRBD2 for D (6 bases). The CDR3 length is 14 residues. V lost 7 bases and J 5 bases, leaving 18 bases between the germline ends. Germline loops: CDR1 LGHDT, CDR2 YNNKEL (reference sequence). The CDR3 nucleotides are TGTGCCAGCACCGGTCGGCGGGTAGCGGACGAGCAGTACTTC. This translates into CASTGRRVADEQYF.

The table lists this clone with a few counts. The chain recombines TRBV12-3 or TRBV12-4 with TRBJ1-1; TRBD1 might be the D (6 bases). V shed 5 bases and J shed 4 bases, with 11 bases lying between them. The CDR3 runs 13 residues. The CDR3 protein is CASSPLGGTEAFF. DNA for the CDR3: TGTGCCAGCAGTCCGTTAGGGGGCACTGAAGCTTTCTTT.

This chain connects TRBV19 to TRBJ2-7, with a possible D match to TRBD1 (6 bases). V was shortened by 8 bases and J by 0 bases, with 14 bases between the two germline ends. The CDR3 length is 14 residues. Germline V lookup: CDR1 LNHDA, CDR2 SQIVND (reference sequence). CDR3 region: CASPDRSSSYEQYF. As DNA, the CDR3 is TGTGCCAGTCCGGACAGATCTAGCTCCTACGAGCAGTACTTC.

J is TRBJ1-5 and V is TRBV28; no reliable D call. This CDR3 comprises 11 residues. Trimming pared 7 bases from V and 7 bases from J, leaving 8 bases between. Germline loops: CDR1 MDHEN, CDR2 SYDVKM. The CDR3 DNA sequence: TGTGCCAGCAACCGAAACCAGCCCCAGCATTTT. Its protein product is CASNRNQPQHF.

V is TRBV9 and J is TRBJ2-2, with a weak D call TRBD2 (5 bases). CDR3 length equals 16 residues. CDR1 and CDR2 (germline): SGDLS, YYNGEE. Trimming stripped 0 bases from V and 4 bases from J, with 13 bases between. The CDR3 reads CASSVGLAYGTGELFF. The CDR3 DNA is TGTGCCAGCAGCGTAGGGCTAGCCTATGGCACCGGGGAGCTGTTTTTT.

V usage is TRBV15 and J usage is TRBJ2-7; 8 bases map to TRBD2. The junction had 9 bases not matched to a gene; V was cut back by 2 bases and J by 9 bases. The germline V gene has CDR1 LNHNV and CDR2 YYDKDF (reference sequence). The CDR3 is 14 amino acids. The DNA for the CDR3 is TGTGCCACCAGCAGACCAAACCAGCGGGGGCGGCAGTACTTC. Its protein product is CATSRPNQRGRQYF.